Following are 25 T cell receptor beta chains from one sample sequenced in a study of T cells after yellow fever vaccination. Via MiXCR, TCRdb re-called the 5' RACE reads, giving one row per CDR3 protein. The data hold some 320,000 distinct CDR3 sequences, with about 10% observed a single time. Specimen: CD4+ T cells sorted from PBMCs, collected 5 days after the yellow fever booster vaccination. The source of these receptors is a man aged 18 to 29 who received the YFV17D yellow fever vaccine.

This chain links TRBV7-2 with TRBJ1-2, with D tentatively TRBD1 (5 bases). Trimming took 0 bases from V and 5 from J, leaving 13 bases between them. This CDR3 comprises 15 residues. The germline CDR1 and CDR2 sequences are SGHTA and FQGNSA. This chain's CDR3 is CASSLANLGGYGYTF. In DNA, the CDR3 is TGTGCCAGCAGCTTAGCCAACCTCGGGGGATATGGCTACACCTTC.

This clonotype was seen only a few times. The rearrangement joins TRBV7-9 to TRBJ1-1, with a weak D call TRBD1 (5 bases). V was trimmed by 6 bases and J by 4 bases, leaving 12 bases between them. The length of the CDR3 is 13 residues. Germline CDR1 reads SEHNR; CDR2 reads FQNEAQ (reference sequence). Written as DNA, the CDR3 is TGTGCCAGCAGTTCCCAAACAGGCACTGAAGCTTTCTTT. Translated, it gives CASSSQTGTEAFF.

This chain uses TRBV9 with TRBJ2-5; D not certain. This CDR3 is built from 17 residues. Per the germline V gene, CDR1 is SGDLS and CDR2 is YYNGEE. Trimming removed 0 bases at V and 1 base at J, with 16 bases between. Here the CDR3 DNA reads TGTGCCAGCAGCGTAGTAGTGGAACTAACTTGCCAAGAGACCCAGTACTTC. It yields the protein CASSVVVELTCQETQYF.

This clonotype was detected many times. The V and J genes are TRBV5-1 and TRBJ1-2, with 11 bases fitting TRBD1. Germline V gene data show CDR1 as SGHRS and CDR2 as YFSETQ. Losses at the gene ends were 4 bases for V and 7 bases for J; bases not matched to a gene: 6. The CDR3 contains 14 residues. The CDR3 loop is CASSTGQGAFGYTF. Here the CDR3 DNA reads TGCGCCAGCAGCACCGGACAGGGGGCGTTTGGCTACACCTTC.

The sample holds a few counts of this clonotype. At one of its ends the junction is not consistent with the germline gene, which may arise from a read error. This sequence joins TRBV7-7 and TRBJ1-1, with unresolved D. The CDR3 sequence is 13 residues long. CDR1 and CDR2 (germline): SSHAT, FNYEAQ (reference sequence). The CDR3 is CASSIDKDTEAFF. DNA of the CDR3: TGTGCTAGCAGCATTGATAAGGACACTGAAGCTTTCTTT.

CDR3 nucleotides: TGTGCCACCAGTGACGGCGACAGGTTTCAGCCCCAGCATTTT. Its protein is CATSDGDRFQPQHF. The chain carries TRBV24-1 and TRBJ1-5, with D possibly matching TRBD1 (6 bases). The germline V and J ends were trimmed by 4 bases and 6 bases, with 12 bases remaining between them. The CDR3 has 14 amino acids. Germline V lookup: CDR1 KGHDR, CDR2 SFDVKD.

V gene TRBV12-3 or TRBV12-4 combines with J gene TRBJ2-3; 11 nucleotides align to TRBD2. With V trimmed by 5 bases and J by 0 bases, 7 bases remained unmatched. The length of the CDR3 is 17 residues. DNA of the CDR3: TGTGCCAGCAGTCTCCGACTAGCGGGGCCTAGCACAGATACGCAGTATTTT. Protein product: CASSLRLAGPSTDTQYF.

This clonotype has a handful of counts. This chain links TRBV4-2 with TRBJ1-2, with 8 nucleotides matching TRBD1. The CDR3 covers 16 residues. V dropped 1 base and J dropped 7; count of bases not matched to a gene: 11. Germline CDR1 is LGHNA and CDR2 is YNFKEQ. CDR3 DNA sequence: TGTGCCAGCAGCCAAGTTCGATCCAGGGGGCGGGGTGGCTACACCTTC. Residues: CASSQVRSRGRGGYTF.

The CDR3 sequence: CASSQDRRVRRPTEQYF. CDR3 DNA sequence: TGCGCCAGCAGCCAAGATCGAAGGGTTAGGAGACCTACCGAGCAGTACTTC. The chain employs TRBV4-3 and TRBJ2-7, with D hard to call. The CDR3 consists of 17 residues. V was clipped by 0 bases and J by 6 bases, with 21 bases between them. Germline V gene data show CDR1 as LGHNA and CDR2 as YSLEER.

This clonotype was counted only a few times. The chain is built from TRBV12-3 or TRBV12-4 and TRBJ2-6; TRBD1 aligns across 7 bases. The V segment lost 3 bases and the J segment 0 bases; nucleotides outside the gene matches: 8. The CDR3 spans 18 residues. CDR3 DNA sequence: TGTGCCAGCAGTTTGGGACAGTGGTACTCCTCTGGGGCCAACGTCCTGACTTTC. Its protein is CASSLGQWYSSGANVLTF.

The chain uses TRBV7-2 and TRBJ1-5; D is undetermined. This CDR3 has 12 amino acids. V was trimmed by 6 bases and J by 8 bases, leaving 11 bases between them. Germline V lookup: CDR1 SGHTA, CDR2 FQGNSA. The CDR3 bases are TGTGCCAGCAGTCTAGGGTGGAAGCCCCAGCATTTT. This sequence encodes CASSLGWKPQHF.

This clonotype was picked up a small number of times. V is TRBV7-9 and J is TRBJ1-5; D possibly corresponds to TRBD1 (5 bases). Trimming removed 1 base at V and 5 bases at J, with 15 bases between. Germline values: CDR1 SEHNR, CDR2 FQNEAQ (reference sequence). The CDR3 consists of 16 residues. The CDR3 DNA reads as TGTGCCAGCAGCTTAGGGGACTCCTGGGGGGATCAGCCCCAGCATTTT. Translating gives CASSLGDSWGDQPQHF.

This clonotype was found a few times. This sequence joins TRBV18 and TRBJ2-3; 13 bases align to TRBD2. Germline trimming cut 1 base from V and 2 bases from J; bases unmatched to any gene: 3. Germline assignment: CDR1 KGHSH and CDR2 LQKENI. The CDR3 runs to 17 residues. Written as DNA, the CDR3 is TGTGCCAGCTCACCACTACTAGCGGGGGGGGACACAGATACGCAGTATTTT. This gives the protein CASSPLLAGGDTDTQYF.

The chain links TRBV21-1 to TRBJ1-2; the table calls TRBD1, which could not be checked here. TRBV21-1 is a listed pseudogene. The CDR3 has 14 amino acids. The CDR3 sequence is CASSGTVNYSGYTF. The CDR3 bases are TGTGCCAGCAGCGGGACAGTCAACTATAGTGGCTACACCTTC.

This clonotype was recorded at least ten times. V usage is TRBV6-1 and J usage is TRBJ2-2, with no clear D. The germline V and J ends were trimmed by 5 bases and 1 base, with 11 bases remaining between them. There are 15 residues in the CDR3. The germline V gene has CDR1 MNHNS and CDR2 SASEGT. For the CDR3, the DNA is TGTGCCAGCAGTCCCCGACGGCAGAACACCGGGGAGCTGTTTTTT. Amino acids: CASSPRRQNTGELFF.

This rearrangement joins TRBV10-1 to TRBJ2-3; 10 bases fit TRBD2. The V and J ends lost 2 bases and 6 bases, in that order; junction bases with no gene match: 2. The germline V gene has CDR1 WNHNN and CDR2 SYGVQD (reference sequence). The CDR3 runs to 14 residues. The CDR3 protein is CASSEGSGGDTQYF. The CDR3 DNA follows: TGCGCCAGCAGTGAGGGTAGCGGGGGGGATACGCAGTATTTT.

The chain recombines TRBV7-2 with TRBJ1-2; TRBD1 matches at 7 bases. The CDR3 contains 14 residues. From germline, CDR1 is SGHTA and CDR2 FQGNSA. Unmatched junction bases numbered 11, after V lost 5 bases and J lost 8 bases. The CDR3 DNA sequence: TGTGCCAGCAGCCCTCCGACAGGGATCGTGGGCTACACCTTC. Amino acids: CASSPPTGIVGYTF.

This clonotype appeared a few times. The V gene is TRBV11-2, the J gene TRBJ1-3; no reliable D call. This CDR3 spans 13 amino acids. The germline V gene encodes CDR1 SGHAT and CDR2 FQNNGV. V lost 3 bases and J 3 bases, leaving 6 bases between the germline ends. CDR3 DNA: TGTGCCAGCAGCTTCAAGGGTGGAAACACCATATATTTT. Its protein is CASSFKGGNTIYF.

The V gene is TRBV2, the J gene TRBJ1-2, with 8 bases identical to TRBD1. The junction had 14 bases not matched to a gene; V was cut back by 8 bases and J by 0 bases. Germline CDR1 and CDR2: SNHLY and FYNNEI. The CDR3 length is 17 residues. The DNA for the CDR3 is TGTGCCAGCGATGAGCCGAACCCGGGACAGGCTAACTATGGCTACACCTTC. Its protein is CASDEPNPGQANYGYTF.

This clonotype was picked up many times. CDR3 DNA sequence: TGTGCCAGTAGTGAACTACAGGGGAAGAATGAGCAGTTCTTC. Encoded protein: CASSELQGKNEQFF. This chain connects TRBV19 to TRBJ2-1, with 7 bases identical to TRBD1. In germline, CDR1 is LNHDA, CDR2 SQIVND (reference sequence). CDR3 length equals 14 residues. With V trimmed by 5 bases and J by 7 bases, 8 bases remained unmatched.

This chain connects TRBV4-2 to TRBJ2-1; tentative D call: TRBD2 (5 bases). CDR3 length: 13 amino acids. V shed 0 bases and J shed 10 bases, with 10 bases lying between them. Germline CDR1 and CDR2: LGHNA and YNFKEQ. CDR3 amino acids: CASSQENGNEQFF. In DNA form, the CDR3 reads TGTGCCAGCAGCCAAGAGAACGGGAACGAGCAGTTCTTC.

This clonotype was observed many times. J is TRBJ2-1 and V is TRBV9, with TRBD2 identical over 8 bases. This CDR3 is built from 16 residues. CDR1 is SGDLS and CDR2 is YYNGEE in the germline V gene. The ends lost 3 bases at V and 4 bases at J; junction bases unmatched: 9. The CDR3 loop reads CASSAARVAGYNEQFF. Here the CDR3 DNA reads TGTGCCAGCAGCGCCGCGAGGGTAGCGGGGTACAATGAGCAGTTCTTC.

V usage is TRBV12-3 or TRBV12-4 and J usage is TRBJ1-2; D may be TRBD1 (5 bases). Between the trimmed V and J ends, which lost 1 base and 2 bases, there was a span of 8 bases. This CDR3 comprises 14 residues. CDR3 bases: TGTGCCAGCAGTTTAGGTTCAGGGAACTATGGCTACACCTTC. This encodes CASSLGSGNYGYTF.

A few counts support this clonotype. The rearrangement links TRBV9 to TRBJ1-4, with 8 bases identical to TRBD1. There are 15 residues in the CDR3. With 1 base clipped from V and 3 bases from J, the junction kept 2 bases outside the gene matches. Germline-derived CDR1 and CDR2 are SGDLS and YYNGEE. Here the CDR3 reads CASSVKGQANEKLFF. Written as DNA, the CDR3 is TGTGCCAGCAGCGTAAAGGGACAGGCTAATGAAAAACTGTTTTTT.

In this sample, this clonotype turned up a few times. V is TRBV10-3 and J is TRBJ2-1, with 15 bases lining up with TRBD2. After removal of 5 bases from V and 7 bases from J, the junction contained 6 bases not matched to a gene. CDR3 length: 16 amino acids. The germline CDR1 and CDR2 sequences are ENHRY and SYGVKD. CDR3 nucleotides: TGTGCCATCAGTTACTCAGGACTAGCGGGGGGGAATGAGCAGTTCTTC. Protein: CAISYSGLAGGNEQFF.